These 24 T cell receptor beta chains share one sample of origin, sequenced in a study of blood T cell repertoires in COVID-19. Data came from immunoSEQ multiplex PCR; TCRdb stores just in-frame clones and leaves some out. The sample records about 180,000 clones, about 85% being singletons. Sequenced: peripheral blood. The receptors shown here come from a person in their 70s with COVID-19, enrolled during active disease.

The chain has TRBV29-1 and TRBJ2-7; D is perhaps TRBD1 (6 bases). The CDR3 has 14 residues. Germline CDR1 SQVTM, CDR2 ANQGSEA. The V end was cut by 4 bases, the J end by 0 bases, with 13 bases between. CDR3 DNA: TGCAGCGTTGTTCAGGGACACCTCTCCTACGAGCAGTACTTC. The encoded protein is CSVVQGHLSYEQYF.

V is TRBV19 and J is TRBJ1-1; TRBD1 is a possible D gene (6 bases). Germline V gene data show CDR1 as LNHDA and CDR2 as SQIVND (reference sequence). This CDR3 has 14 residues. V dropped 4 bases and J dropped 1 base, with 10 bases sitting between them. CDR3 sequence reads: CASSTRGPNTEAFF. The CDR3 DNA reads as TGTGCCAGTAGTACCAGGGGCCCGAACACTGAAGCTTTCTTT.

This clone appeared a few times. The chain links TRBV28 to TRBJ1-1, with D hard to call. The CDR3 sequence is 14 residues long. Germline lookup yields CDR1 MDHEN and CDR2 SYDVKM. Trimming stripped 4 bases from V and 4 bases from J, with 13 bases between. This chain's CDR3 is CASSSAGGFTEAFF. The DNA of the CDR3 is TGTGCCAGCAGTTCCGCTGGCGGATTCACTGAAGCTTTCTTT.

About this clone itself: At the DNA level, this CDR3 is encoded by other sequences in the same sample as well. The chain combines TRBV6-5 with TRBJ2-7; a possible D gene is TRBD1 (6 bases). Germline V gene data show CDR1 as MNHEY and CDR2 as SVGAGI. V dropped 6 bases and J dropped 2 bases, with 14 bases sitting between them. The CDR3 extends over 14 amino acids. For the CDR3, the DNA is TGTGCCAGCAGGGGACATGGTCGCCCCTACGAGCAGTACTTC. This translates into CASRGHGRPYEQYF.

The J gene is TRBJ1-5, the V gene TRBV20-1, with 7 bases lining up with TRBD1. Germline CDR1 and CDR2: DFQATT and SNEGSKA (reference sequence). V shed 3 bases and J 0 bases; nucleotides not matched to a gene: 5. CDR3 size: 15 residues. CDR3 coding DNA: TGCAGTGCTAGTGGGACAGAATATAGCAATCAGCCCCAGCATTTT. Protein product: CSASGTEYSNQPQHF.

This chain links TRBV19 with TRBJ2-1; TRBD1 matches at 9 bases. CDR1 is LNHDA, CDR2 SQIVND, per germline (reference sequence). The junction had 14 bases not matched to a gene; V was cut back by 10 bases and J by 4 bases. The CDR3 runs to 16 residues. CDR3 nucleotide sequence: TGTGCCACCACCACTGGCGGGGGACAGGGATACAATGAGCAGTTCTTC. Protein product: CATTTGGGQGYNEQFF.

This clone was seen a single time. The chain uses TRBV7-6 and TRBJ1-1, with D possibly being TRBD1 (5 bases). Looked up from germline, CDR1 is SGHVS and CDR2 is FNYEAQ. The CDR3 length is 12 residues. Trimming pared 5 bases from V and 5 bases from J, leaving 9 bases between. CDR3 coding DNA: TGTGCCAGCAGCAAGACAGCAACTGAAGCTTTCTTT. Residues: CASSKTATEAFF.

This clone has a handful of counts. The chain employs TRBV18 and TRBJ1-5, with 8 bases matching TRBD1. CDR1 and CDR2 (germline): KGHSH, LQKENI. This CDR3 has 14 amino acids. J was trimmed by 6 bases and V by 3 bases; bases with no gene match: 4. The CDR3 protein is CASSPGQGFQPQHF. CDR3 in DNA: TGTGCCAGCTCACCTGGACAGGGTTTTCAGCCCCAGCATTTT. Complete variable domain (other parts from reference TRBV18 and TRBJ1-5): NAGVMQNPRHLVRRRGQEARLRCSPMKGHSHVYWYRQLPEEGLKFMVYLQKENIIDESGMPKERFSAEFPKEGPSILRIQQVVRGDSAAYFCASSPGQGFQPQHFGDGTRLSIL.

In regard to this clone: This CDR3 is also generated by other DNA sequences in the sample. The rearrangement uses TRBV28 and TRBJ1-5; D might be TRBD1 (6 bases). Germline CDR1 and CDR2: MDHEN and SYDVKM. Deletions cut 2 bases from V and 5 bases from J, with 10 bases between. This CDR3 has 14 amino acids. CDR3 bases: TGTGCCAGCAGTTTAGGACAGCTACATCAGCCCCAGCATTTT. Translation: CASSLGQLHQPQHF.

The rearrangement joins TRBV28 to TRBJ2-5, with a weak D call TRBD1 (6 bases). The germline V and J ends were trimmed by 10 bases and 6 bases, with 15 bases remaining between them. Germline CDR1 and CDR2: MDHEN and SYDVKM. The CDR3 totals 12 residues. The CDR3 reads CATQGRRKTQYF. CDR3 nucleotide sequence: TGTGCCACACAGGGTCGGCGGAAGACCCAGTACTTC.

This chain connects TRBV4-1 to TRBJ1-2, with D possibly matching TRBD1 (6 bases). The CDR3 covers 17 residues. Germline CDR1 MGHRA, CDR2 YSYEKL. The V and J ends lost 2 bases and 6 bases respectively, with 22 bases between them. CDR3 sequence (DNA): TGCGCCAGCAGCCAAAACGAGCCCACAGGGTTAAGACATGGCTACACCTTC. Protein sequence: CASSQNEPTGLRHGYTF.

The sample holds one count of this clone. The rearrangement joins TRBV27 to TRBJ2-7, with TRBD1 matching 7 bases. This CDR3 contains 17 residues. V lost 4 bases, J lost 3 bases, and 15 bases stayed unmatched. Per germline, CDR1 MNHEY and CDR2 SMNVEV (reference sequence). The CDR3 nucleotides read TGTGCCAGCAGTTCGACTCGGACAGGCCAAGGCCTCTACGAGCAGTACTTC. Translated, it gives CASSSTRTGQGLYEQYF.

The V call is TRBV29-1, the J call TRBJ1-5; 7 nucleotides align to TRBD1. CDR1 is SQVTM, CDR2 ANQGSEA, per germline. With V trimmed by 5 bases and J by 5 bases, 21 bases remained unmatched. The CDR3 consists of 18 residues. The DNA for the CDR3 is TGCAGCGTTCTGGAGACAGGGACAGAGCGGCTATGGTATCAGCCCCAGCATTTT. It yields the protein CSVLETGTERLWYQPQHF.

This clone was seen just once. The J gene is TRBJ1-6, the V gene TRBV30, with D possibly matching TRBD1 (5 bases). The CDR3 loop spans 14 amino acids. Germline CDR1 is GTSNPN and CDR2 is SVGIG (reference sequence). V was cut by 0 bases and J by 7 bases, with 10 bases left in between. The CDR3 bases are TGTGCCTGGAGTGTAATCGCAGGGAATTCACCCCTCCACTTT. Its protein product is CAWSVIAGNSPLHF.

This clone was seen a handful of times. V gene TRBV27 combines with J gene TRBJ1-5, with 7 bases that match TRBD1. Germline V gives CDR1 MNHEY, CDR2 SMNVEV (reference sequence). This CDR3 contains 15 residues. V lost 6 bases and J lost 0; bases outside the gene matches: 5. The CDR3 bases are TGTGCCAGCAGCCCGGACAGGAATAGCAATCAGCCCCAGCATTTT. Protein product: CASSPDRNSNQPQHF.

This chain joins TRBV7-2 and TRBJ2-5, with 7 bases identical to TRBD2. V dropped 4 bases and J dropped 1; count of bases not matched to a gene: 6. Germline-derived CDR1 and CDR2 are SGHTA and FQGNSA. There are 15 residues in the CDR3. The CDR3, as DNA: TGTGCCAGCAGCTCCCGGGGACTATCCCAAGAGACCCAGTACTTC. It yields the protein CASSSRGLSQETQYF.

The chain combines TRBV6-5 with TRBJ2-7; D is perhaps TRBD1 (6 bases). Germline CDR1 MNHEY, CDR2 SVGAGI. The length of the CDR3 is 13 residues. With 7 bases removed from V and 8 bases from J, the gap between germline ends came to 18 bases. DNA for the CDR3: TGTGCCAGCAAGGACAGCCTACCTATTCAGCAGTACTTC. Protein product: CASKDSLPIQQYF.

This chain uses TRBV28 with TRBJ2-5, with TRBD2 identical over 15 bases. This CDR3 is built from 22 residues. With 1 base clipped from V and 4 bases from J, the junction kept 19 bases outside the gene matches. CDR1 MDHEN and CDR2 SYDVKM come from the germline V gene. CDR3 sequence (DNA): TGTGCCAGCAGTTTATCCCGACACAGTACCTGGACTAGCGGGGGGGCTAGAGAGACCCAGTACTTC. Protein: CASSLSRHSTWTSGGARETQYF.

The chain employs TRBV5-1 and TRBJ1-2, with D hard to call. V was cut by 0 bases and J by 0 bases, with 6 bases left in between. This CDR3 comprises 14 residues. CDR1 is SGHRS, CDR2 YFSETQ, per germline. This chain's CDR3 is CASSLAPANYGYTF. The CDR3 DNA follows: TGCGCCAGCAGCTTGGCGCCAGCTAACTATGGCTACACCTTC.

This chain uses TRBV2 with TRBJ2-7; 9 bases match TRBD1. The CDR3 covers 15 residues. CDR1 is SNHLY and CDR2 is FYNNEI in the germline V gene. Losses at the gene ends were 6 bases for V and 1 base for J; bases not matched to a gene: 7. CDR3 amino acids: CASRSTGGGSYEQYF. In nucleotides, the CDR3 is TGTGCCAGCAGATCGACAGGGGGGGGTTCCTACGAGCAGTACTTC. Supplemented by reference TRBV2 and TRBJ2-7, the full variable domain reads EPEVTQTPSHQVTQMGQEVILRCVPISNHLYFYWYRQILGQKVEFLVSFYNNEISEKSEIFDDQFSVERPDGSNFTLKIRSTKLEDSAMYFCASRSTGGGSYEQYFGPGTRLTVT.

The genes are TRBV5-1 and TRBJ2-2, with TRBD1 as a possible D gene (5 bases). The V gene's germline CDR1 is SGHRS and CDR2 YFSETQ. Between the trimmed V and J ends, which lost 1 base and 4 bases, there was a span of 20 bases. The CDR3 length is 18 residues. The CDR3 sequence: CASSLYWGGAVITGELFF. The CDR3 nucleotides are TGCGCCAGCAGCTTGTACTGGGGTGGGGCAGTTATCACCGGGGAGCTGTTTTTT.

The chain is built from TRBV2 and TRBJ1-5; D not certain. This CDR3 has 13 amino acids. The V end was cut by 7 bases, the J end by 8 bases, with 15 bases between. Per the germline V gene, CDR1 is SNHLY and CDR2 is FYNNEI. The CDR3 coding sequence is TGTGCCAGCACCGAGGGCAGGTTGGAGCCCCAGCATTTT. It translates to CASTEGRLEPQHF. Based on the CDR3 plus reference TRBV2 and TRBJ1-5, the full variable domain is EPEVTQTPSHQVTQMGQEVILRCVPISNHLYFYWYRQILGQKVEFLVSFYNNEISEKSEIFDDQFSVERPDGSNFTLKIRSTKLEDSAMYFCASTEGRLEPQHFGDGTRLSIL.

J is TRBJ2-7 and V is TRBV7-6; TRBD1 might be the D (5 bases). The CDR3 sequence is 14 residues long. Germline loops: CDR1 SGHVS, CDR2 FNYEAQ. Trimming pared 4 bases from V and 1 base from J, leaving 11 bases between. CDR3 sequence: CASSSADSSYEQYF. CDR3 nucleotides: TGTGCCAGCAGCTCGGCAGACAGTTCCTACGAGCAGTACTTC.

The chain joins TRBV11-2 to TRBJ2-4, with a possible D match to TRBD2 (6 bases). The germline V gene encodes CDR1 SGHAT and CDR2 FQNNGV. The CDR3 loop spans 16 amino acids. V lost 7 bases to trimming and J lost 1 base, with 17 bases between them. CDR3 bases: TGTGCCAGCAACCACCCGACGGAGGGTGCCAAAAACATTCAGTACTTC. Translation gives CASNHPTEGAKNIQYF.